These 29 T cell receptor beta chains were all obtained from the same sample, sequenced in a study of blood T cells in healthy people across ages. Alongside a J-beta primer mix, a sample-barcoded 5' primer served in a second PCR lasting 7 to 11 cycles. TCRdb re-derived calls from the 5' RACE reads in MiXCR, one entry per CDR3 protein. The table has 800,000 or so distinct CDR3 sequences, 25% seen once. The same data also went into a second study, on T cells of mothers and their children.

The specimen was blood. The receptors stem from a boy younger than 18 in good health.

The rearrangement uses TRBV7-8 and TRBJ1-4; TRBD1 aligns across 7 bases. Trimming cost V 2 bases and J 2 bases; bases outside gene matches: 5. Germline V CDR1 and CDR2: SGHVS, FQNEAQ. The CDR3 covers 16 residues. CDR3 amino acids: CASSLRGRGTNEKLFF. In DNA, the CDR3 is TGTGCCAGCAGCTTAAGGGGCAGGGGGACTAATGAAAAACTGTTTTTT.

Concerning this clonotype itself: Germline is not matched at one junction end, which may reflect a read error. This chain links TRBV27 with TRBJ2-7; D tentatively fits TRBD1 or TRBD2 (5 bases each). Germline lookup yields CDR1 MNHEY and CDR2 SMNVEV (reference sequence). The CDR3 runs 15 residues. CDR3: CAGRPHPGTVIWQYF. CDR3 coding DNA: TGTGCCGGCAGACCACACCCCGGGACGGTAATTTGGCAGTACTTC.

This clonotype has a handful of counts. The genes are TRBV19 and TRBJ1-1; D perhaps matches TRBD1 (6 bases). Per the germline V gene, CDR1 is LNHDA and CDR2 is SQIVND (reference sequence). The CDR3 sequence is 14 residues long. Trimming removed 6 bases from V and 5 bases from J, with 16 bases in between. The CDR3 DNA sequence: TGTGCCAGTAGGAACCCTACAGGGAAGACTGAAGCTTTCTTT. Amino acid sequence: CASRNPTGKTEAFF.

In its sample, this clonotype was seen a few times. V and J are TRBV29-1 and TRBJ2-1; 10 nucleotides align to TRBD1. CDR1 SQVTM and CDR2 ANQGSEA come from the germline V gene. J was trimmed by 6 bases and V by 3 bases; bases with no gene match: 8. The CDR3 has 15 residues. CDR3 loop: CSVDPTGGAGNEQFF. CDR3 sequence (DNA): TGCAGCGTTGACCCGACAGGGGGCGCAGGCAATGAGCAGTTCTTC.

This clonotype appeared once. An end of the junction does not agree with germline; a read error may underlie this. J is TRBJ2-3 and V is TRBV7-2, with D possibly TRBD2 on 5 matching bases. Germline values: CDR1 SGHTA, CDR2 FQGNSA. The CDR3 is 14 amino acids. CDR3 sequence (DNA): TGTGCCAGCAGCTTAGGCAACTCCGGGGATACGCGGTATTTT. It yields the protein CASSLGNSGDTRYF.

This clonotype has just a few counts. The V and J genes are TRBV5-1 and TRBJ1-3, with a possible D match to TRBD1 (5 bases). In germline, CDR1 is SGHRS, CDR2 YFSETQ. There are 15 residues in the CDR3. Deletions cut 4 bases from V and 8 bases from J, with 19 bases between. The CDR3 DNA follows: TGCGCCAGCAGCCGCGCTCCAGGGCCCGGCGACACCATATATTTT. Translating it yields CASSRAPGPGDTIYF.

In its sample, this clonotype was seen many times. The CDR3 loop is CSVVEGLAKNIQYF. The CDR3 DNA reads as TGCAGCGTTGTGGAAGGACTAGCCAAAAACATTCAGTACTTC. The chain links TRBV29-1 to TRBJ2-4, with a possible D match to TRBD2 (5 bases). This CDR3 contains 14 residues. Trimming left V 4 bases short and J 0 bases short, with 10 bases between. CDR1 SQVTM and CDR2 ANQGSEA come from the germline V gene. The variable domain in full, with the rest retrieved from reference TRBV29-1 and TRBJ2-4, is SAVISQKPSRDICQRGTSLTIQCQVDSQVTMMFWYRQQPGQSLTLIATANQGSEATYESGFVIDKFPISRPNLTFSTLTVSNMSPEDSSIYLCSVVEGLAKNIQYFGAGTRLSVL.

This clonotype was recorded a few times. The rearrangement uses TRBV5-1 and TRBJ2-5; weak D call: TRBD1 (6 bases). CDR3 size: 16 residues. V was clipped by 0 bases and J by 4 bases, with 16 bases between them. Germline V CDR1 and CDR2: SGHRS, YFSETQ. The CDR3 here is CASSLAGAGAAETQYF. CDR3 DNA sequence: TGCGCCAGCAGCTTGGCCGGAGCAGGGGCCGCAGAGACCCAGTACTTC.

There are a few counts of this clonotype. In DNA, the CDR3 is TGCGCCAGCAGCCAAGTATCAGGGAGCCCCTACGAGCAGTACTTC. This encodes CASSQVSGSPYEQYF. The chain uses TRBV4-3 and TRBJ2-7; D possibly uses TRBD1 or TRBD2 (5 bases each). The CDR3 extends over 15 amino acids. CDR1 is LGHNA and CDR2 is YSLEER in the germline V gene. Trimming stripped 1 base from V and 2 bases from J, with 12 bases between.

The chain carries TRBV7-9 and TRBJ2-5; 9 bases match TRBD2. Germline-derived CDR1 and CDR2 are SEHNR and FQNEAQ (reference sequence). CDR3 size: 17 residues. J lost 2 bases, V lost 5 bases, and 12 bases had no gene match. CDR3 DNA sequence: TGTGCCAGCAGCCCGACTCCGGGACTAGCAGGGCAAGAGACCCAGTACTTC. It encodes CASSPTPGLAGQETQYF.

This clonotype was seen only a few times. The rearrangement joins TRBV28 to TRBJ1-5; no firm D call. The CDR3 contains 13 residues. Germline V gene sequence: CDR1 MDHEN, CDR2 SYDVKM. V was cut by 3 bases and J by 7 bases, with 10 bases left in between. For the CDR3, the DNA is TGTGCCAGCAGTTTCCAGGAGTGGCAGCCCCAGCATTTT. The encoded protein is CASSFQEWQPQHF.

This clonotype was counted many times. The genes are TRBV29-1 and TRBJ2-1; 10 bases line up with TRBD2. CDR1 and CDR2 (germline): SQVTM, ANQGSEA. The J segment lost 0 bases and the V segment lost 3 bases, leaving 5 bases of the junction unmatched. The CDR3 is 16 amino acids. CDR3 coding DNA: TGCAGCGTTGAGACAGCGGGGGGGAGCTCCTACAATGAGCAGTTCTTC. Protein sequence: CSVETAGGSSYNEQFF.

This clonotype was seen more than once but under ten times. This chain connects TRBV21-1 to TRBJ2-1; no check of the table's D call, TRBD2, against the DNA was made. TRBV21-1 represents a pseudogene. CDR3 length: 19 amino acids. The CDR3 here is CASSKTQLLAGGPGNEQFF. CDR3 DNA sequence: TGTGCCAGCAGCAAAACACAATTACTAGCGGGAGGGCCAGGGAATGAGCAGTTCTTC.

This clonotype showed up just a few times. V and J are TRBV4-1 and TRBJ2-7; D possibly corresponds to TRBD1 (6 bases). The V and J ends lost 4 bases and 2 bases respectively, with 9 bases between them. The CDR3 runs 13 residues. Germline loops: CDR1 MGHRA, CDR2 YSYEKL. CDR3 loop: CASSPGDAYEQYF. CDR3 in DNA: TGCGCCAGCAGCCCAGGGGACGCCTACGAGCAGTACTTC.

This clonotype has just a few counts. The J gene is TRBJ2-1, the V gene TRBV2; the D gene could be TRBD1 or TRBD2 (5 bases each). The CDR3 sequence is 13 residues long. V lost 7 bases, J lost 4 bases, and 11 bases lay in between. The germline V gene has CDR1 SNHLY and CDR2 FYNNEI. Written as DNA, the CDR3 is TGTGCCAGCAATGGGGACGGTTACAATGAGCAGTTCTTC. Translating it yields CASNGDGYNEQFF.

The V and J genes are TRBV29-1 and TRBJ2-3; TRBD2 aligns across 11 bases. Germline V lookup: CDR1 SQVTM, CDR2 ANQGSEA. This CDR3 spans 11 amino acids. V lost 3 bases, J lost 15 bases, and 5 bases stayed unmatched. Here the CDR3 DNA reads TGCAGCGTTGAGGGACTAGCGGACTACTATTTT. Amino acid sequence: CSVEGLADYYF.

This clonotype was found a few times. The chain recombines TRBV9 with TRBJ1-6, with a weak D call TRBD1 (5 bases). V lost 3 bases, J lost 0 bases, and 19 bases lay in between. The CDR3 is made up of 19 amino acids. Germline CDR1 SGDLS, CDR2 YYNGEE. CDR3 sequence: CASSASLDRSSSYNSPLHF. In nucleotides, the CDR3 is TGTGCCAGCAGCGCGTCACTTGACAGATCGAGCTCCTATAATTCACCCCTCCACTTT.

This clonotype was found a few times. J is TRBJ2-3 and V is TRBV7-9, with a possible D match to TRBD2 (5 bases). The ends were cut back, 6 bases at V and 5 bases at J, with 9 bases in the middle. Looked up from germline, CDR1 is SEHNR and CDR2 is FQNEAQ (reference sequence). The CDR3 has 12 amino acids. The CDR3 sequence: CASRLSGDTQYF. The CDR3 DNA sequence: TGTGCCAGCAGACTGAGCGGAGATACGCAGTATTTT. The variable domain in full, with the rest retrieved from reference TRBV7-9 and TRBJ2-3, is DTGVSQNPRHKITKRGQNVTFRCDPISEHNRLYWYRQTLGQGPEFLTYFQNEAQLEKSRLLSDRFSAERPKGSFSTLEIQRTEQGDSAMYLCASRLSGDTQYFGPGTRLTVL.

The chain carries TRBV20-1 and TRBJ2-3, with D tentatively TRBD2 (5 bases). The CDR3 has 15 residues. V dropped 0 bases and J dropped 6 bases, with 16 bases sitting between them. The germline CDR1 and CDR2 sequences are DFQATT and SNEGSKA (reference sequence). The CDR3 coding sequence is TGCAGTGCTAGAGATCCTAGCTCAGTAGGGGATACGCAGTATTTT. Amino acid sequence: CSARDPSSVGDTQYF.

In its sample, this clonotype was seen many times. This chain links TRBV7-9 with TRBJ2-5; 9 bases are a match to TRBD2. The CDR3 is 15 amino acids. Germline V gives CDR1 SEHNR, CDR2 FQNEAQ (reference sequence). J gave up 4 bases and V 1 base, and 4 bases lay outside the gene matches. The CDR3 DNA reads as TGTGCCAGCAGCTTAGTAGCGGGAGATGGAGAGACCCAGTACTTC. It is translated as CASSLVAGDGETQYF.

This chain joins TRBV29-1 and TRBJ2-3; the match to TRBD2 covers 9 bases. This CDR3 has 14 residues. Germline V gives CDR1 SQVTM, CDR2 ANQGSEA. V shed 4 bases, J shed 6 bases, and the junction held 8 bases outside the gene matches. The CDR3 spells CSVGAGGPSDTQYF. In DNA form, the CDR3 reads TGCAGCGTTGGGGCGGGAGGGCCCTCCGATACGCAGTATTTT.

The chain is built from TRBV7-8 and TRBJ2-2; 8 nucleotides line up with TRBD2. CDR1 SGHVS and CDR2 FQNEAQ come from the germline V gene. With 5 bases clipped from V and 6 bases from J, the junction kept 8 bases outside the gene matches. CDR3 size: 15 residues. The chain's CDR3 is CASSPPGGPAGELFF. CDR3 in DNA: TGTGCCAGCAGCCCCCCGGGGGGGCCCGCCGGGGAGCTGTTTTTT.

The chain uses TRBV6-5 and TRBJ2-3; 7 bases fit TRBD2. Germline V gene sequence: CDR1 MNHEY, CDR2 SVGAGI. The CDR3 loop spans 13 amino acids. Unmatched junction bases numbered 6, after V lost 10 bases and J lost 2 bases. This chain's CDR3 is CANTSGDTDTQYF. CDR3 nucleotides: TGTGCCAACACAAGCGGGGACACAGATACGCAGTATTTT.

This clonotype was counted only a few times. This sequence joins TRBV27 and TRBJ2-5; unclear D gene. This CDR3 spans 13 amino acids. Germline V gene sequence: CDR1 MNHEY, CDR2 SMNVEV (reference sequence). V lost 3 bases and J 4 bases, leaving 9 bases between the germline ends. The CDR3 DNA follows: TGTGCCAGCAGTTTTCAGGAGTCAGAGACCCAGTACTTC. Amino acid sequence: CASSFQESETQYF.

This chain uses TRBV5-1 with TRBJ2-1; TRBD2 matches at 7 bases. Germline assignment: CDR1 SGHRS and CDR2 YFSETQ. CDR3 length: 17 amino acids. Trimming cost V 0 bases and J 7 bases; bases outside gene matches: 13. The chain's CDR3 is CASSLGRGGDYRNEQFF. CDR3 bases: TGCGCCAGCAGCTTGGGCCGTGGGGGGGACTACCGAAATGAGCAGTTCTTC. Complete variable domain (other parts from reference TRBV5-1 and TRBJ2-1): KAGVTQTPRYLIKTRGQQVTLSCSPISGHRSVSWYQQTPGQGLQFLFEYFSETQRNKGNFPGRFSGRQFSNSRSEMNVSTLELGDSALYLCASSLGRGGDYRNEQFFGPGTRLTVL.

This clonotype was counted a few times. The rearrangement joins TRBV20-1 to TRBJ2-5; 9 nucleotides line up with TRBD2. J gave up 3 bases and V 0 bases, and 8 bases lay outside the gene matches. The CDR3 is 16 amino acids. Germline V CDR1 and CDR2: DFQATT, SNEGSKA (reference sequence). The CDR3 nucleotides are TGCAGTGCTAGAGATCTCGTTAGCGGGAGCAAAGAGACCCAGTACTTC. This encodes CSARDLVSGSKETQYF.

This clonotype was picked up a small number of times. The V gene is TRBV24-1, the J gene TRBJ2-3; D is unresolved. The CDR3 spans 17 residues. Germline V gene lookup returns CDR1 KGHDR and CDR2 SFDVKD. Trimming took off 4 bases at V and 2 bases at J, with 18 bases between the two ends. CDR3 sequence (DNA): TGTGCCACCAGTGACCGAGAACGGCTCCTGGACACAGATACGCAGTATTTT. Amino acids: CATSDRERLLDTDTQYF.

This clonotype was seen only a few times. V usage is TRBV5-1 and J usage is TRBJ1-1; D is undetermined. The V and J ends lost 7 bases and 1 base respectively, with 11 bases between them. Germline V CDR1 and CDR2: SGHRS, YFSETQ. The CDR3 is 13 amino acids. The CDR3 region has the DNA TGCGCCAGCGGAGCGCGCCGGAACACTGAAGCTTTCTTT. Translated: CASGARRNTEAFF. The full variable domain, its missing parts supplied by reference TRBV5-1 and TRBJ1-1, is KAGVTQTPRYLIKTRGQQVTLSCSPISGHRSVSWYQQTPGQGLQFLFEYFSETQRNKGNFPGRFSGRQFSNSRSEMNVSTLELGDSALYLCASGARRNTEAFFGQGTRLTVV.

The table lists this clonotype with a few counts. Here the CDR3 reads CSARDLLRAQGGQPQHF. The CDR3 coding sequence is TGCAGTGCTAGAGATCTCCTTCGGGCTCAAGGAGGCCAGCCCCAGCATTTT. The chain has TRBV20-1 and TRBJ1-5, with D unresolved. The length of the CDR3 is 17 residues. Trimming shortened V by 0 bases and J by 7 bases, and 22 bases separated the two germline ends. The V gene's germline CDR1 is DFQATT and CDR2 SNEGSKA (reference sequence).